Listed here are 14 T cell receptor beta chains from one sample, sequenced in a study of T cell responses to AZD1222 COVID-19 vaccine. Sequencing was performed with immunoSEQ multiplex PCR; in TCRdb, only in-frame clones are kept and a portion is missing. The data show about 140,000 clones, roughly 92% seen once. The sample here was peripheral blood, taken on day 0 of AZD1222 vaccination. Receptors originate from an adult in good health.

This clone showed up just once. The rearrangement joins TRBV5-6 to TRBJ2-1; D remains ambiguous. This CDR3 has 15 residues. CDR1 is SGHDT, CDR2 YYEEEE, per germline. Between the trimmed V and J ends, which lost 3 bases and 9 bases, there was a span of 19 bases. CDR3 DNA: TGTGCCAGCAGCTCCATCGCCCGGTCCTTGATTGAGCAGTTCTTC. Translated, it gives CASSSIARSLIEQFF.

This clone was counted once. The chain combines TRBV3-1 (or the pseudogene TRBV3-2) with TRBJ1-5; D perhaps matches TRBD1 (6 bases). Germline V gives CDR1 LGHDT, CDR2 YNNKEL (reference sequence). V was shortened by 4 bases and J by 2 bases, with 12 bases between the two germline ends. The CDR3 loop spans 15 amino acids. The CDR3: CASSRGGARNQPQHF. DNA of the CDR3: TGTGCCAGCAGCCGGGGGGGGGCTCGCAATCAGCCCCAGCATTTT.

J is TRBJ2-3 and V is TRBV24-1; perhaps D is TRBD1 or TRBD2 (5 bases each). Germline V gene sequence: CDR1 KGHDR, CDR2 SFDVKD. This CDR3 is 14 amino acids long. V was clipped by 3 bases and J by 6 bases, with 12 bases between them. The CDR3 bases are TGTGCCACCAGTGATCCGGGGCCCCAGGATACGCAGTATTTT. Amino acids: CATSDPGPQDTQYF.

This clone was seen once. This chain links TRBV3-1 (or the pseudogene TRBV3-2) with TRBJ2-7; 7 nucleotides agree with TRBD1. Germline V gene data show CDR1 as LGHDT and CDR2 as YNNKEL (reference sequence). The J segment lost 0 bases and the V segment lost 5 bases, leaving 4 bases of the junction unmatched. The CDR3 spans 14 residues. CDR3: CASSAWDSSYEQYF. CDR3 coding DNA: TGTGCCAGCAGCGCCTGGGACAGCTCCTACGAGCAGTACTTC.

The chain has TRBV5-6 and TRBJ1-6; a possible D gene is TRBD1 (5 bases). CDR1 and CDR2 from the germline V gene are SGHDT and YYEEEE. The CDR3 contains 15 residues. V lost 1 base, J lost 0 bases, and 5 bases lay in between. The CDR3 is CASSLRGSYNSPLHF. The CDR3 DNA sequence: TGTGCCAGCAGCTTGAGGGGCTCCTATAATTCACCCCTCCACTTT.

The chain employs TRBV19 and TRBJ1-5; D gene unclear. Trimming took 5 bases from V and 9 from J, leaving 14 bases between them. The CDR3 is 13 residues long. Germline CDR1 and CDR2: LNHDA and SQIVND (reference sequence). The CDR3 DNA reads TGTGCCAGTAGTCCGCTCCCCGGGGTGCCCCAGCATTTT. Translation: CASSPLPGVPQHF.

The CDR3 loop is CASSYSASRTEAFF. In DNA form, the CDR3 reads TGTGCCAGCAGTTATTCGGCCAGCCGCACTGAAGCTTTCTTT. The chain combines TRBV6-5 with TRBJ1-1; no clear D gene. Trimming took off 3 bases at V and 4 bases at J, with 12 bases between the two ends. The CDR3 covers 14 residues. Per the germline V gene, CDR1 is MNHEY and CDR2 is SVGAGI.

The chain joins TRBV24-1 to TRBJ1-4; D perhaps matches TRBD1 (6 bases). The germline gives CDR1 KGHDR, CDR2 SFDVKD. V lost 4 bases to trimming and J lost 5 bases, with 10 bases between them. This CDR3 has 14 residues. DNA for the CDR3: TGTGCCACCAGTGAAGGGGGATACAATGAAAAACTGTTTTTT. It codes for CATSEGGYNEKLFF.

This rearrangement joins TRBV2 to TRBJ2-5; unclear D gene. The CDR3 length is 14 residues. From germline, CDR1 is SNHLY and CDR2 FYNNEI. Trimming removed 2 bases from V and 2 bases from J, with 9 bases in between. CDR3 DNA sequence: TGTGCCAGCAGTGAAAGTCGAGCACAAGAGACCCAGTACTTC. Translation: CASSESRAQETQYF.

This chain joins TRBV5-1 and TRBJ1-4, with 7 bases aligning to TRBD1. V lost 4 bases and J lost 6; bases outside the gene matches: 12. The CDR3 covers 16 residues. Per the germline V gene, CDR1 is SGHRS and CDR2 is YFSETQ. The DNA of the CDR3 is TGCGCCAGCAGCACCACAGGGGCTCTGGATTATGAAAAACTGTTTTTT. Residues: CASSTTGALDYEKLFF. The full variable domain, with the rest looked up from reference TRBV5-1 and TRBJ1-4, is KAGVTQTPRYLIKTRGQQVTLSCSPISGHRSVSWYQQTPGQGLQFLFEYFSETQRNKGNFPGRFSGRQFSNSRSEMNVSTLELGDSALYLCASSTTGALDYEKLFFGSGTQLSVL.

CDR3 sequence: CASSLIPQREHGEQFF. As DNA, the CDR3 is TGTGCCAGCAGCTTAATCCCCCAGCGGGAGCACGGTGAGCAGTTCTTC. The rearrangement links TRBV11-2 to TRBJ2-1, with 8 bases identical to TRBD2. CDR1 and CDR2 (germline): SGHAT, FQNNGV. V lost 2 bases, J lost 9 bases, and 12 bases stayed unmatched. The CDR3 loop spans 16 amino acids.

J is TRBJ2-1 and V is TRBV19; 11 bases align to TRBD1. The trim removed 3 bases at V and 7 bases at J, leaving 8 bases unmatched. This CDR3 has 16 residues. Germline CDR1 and CDR2: LNHDA and SQIVND (reference sequence). The CDR3: CASSILPGQGGNEQFF. Here the CDR3 DNA reads TGTGCCAGTAGTATCTTACCGGGACAGGGGGGAAATGAGCAGTTCTTC. Filled out from reference TRBV19 and TRBJ2-1, the complete variable domain reads DGGITQSPKYLFRKEGQNVTLSCEQNLNHDAMYWYRQDPGQGLRLIYYSQIVNDFQKGDIAEGYSVSREKKESFPLTVTSAQKNPTAFYLCASSILPGQGGNEQFFGPGTRLTVL.

The chain has TRBV28 and TRBJ2-5, with 13 bases identical to TRBD2. CDR1 is MDHEN and CDR2 is SYDVKM in the germline V gene. Germline trimming cut 5 bases from V and 1 base from J; bases unmatched to any gene: 4. The CDR3 length is 16 residues. The CDR3, as DNA: TGTGCCAGCAGTCCACGGACTAGCGGGGGCCAAGAGACCCAGTACTTC. This codes for CASSPRTSGGQETQYF.

This clone was seen just once. The rearrangement links TRBV5-1 to TRBJ1-2; possibly TRBD1 for D (5 bases). There are 15 residues in the CDR3. Germline V gene lookup returns CDR1 SGHRS and CDR2 YFSETQ. Trimming shortened V by 0 bases and J by 4 bases, and 13 bases separated the two germline ends. DNA of the CDR3: TGCGCCAGCAGCTTGGAGCGGGGGAAGGGCTATGGCTACACCTTC. It codes for CASSLERGKGYGYTF.